A single sample gave rise to the 12 T cell receptor beta chains below, sequenced in a study of cytotoxic CD8 clonotypes in ibrutinib-treated CLL. The table came from immunoSEQ multiplex PCR; TCRdb's copy has only in-frame clones and leaves some out. Counted here are over 200,000 clones, just over 70% occurring once; the ten biggest clones make up about 6.2%. The material sequenced was PBMCs, taken after 12 months of ibrutinib treatment. Receptor source: a human donor with chronic lymphocytic leukemia.

This chain uses TRBV19 with TRBJ2-7; tentatively, D is TRBD2 (6 bases). The CDR3 covers 13 residues. V was trimmed by 6 bases and J by 0 bases, leaving 9 bases between them. Germline V gene lookup returns CDR1 LNHDA and CDR2 SQIVND (reference sequence). The CDR3 loop is CASRGLNSYEQYF. In nucleotides, the CDR3 is TGTGCCAGTAGGGGACTGAACTCCTACGAGCAGTACTTC.

The chain employs TRBV6-1 and TRBJ1-5, with D maybe TRBD1 (5 bases). The germline V gene encodes CDR1 MNHNS and CDR2 SASEGT. Trimming shortened V by 6 bases and J by 6 bases, and 18 bases separated the two germline ends. The CDR3 has 15 amino acids. Here the CDR3 DNA reads TGTGCCAGCAGGAGGGACCCCAGTCCGGGTCAGCCCCAGCATTTT. Translating gives CASRRDPSPGQPQHF.

The V call is TRBV30, the J call TRBJ1-3, with a weak D call TRBD1 (6 bases). Trimming pared 0 bases from V and 0 bases from J, leaving 12 bases between. Per the germline V gene, CDR1 is GTSNPN and CDR2 is SVGIG (reference sequence). The CDR3 has 16 amino acids. The CDR3 protein is CAWSVGDTSSGNTIYF. CDR3 DNA: TGTGCCTGGAGTGTAGGGGACACCAGCTCTGGAAACACCATATATTTT.

V usage is TRBV2 and J usage is TRBJ2-7; D gene uncertain. This CDR3 has 15 amino acids. Trimming took off 1 base at V and 0 bases at J, with 10 bases between the two ends. In germline, CDR1 is SNHLY, CDR2 FYNNEI. The CDR3 DNA reads as TGTGCCAGCAGTGAAGAAGGTGGAGCCTCCTACGAGCAGTACTTC. Amino acids: CASSEEGGASYEQYF.

This rearrangement joins TRBV5-1 to TRBJ1-4; 10 bases agree with TRBD1. Looked up from germline, CDR1 is SGHRS and CDR2 is YFSETQ. The CDR3 length is 14 residues. The trim removed 5 bases at V and 6 bases at J, leaving 4 bases unmatched. Written as DNA, the CDR3 is TGCGCCAGCAGGCTGACAGGGGGCGATGAAAAACTGTTTTTT. This encodes CASRLTGGDEKLFF.

The chain uses TRBV6-6 and TRBJ2-3; maybe TRBD1 (6 bases). The V gene lost 6 bases and the J gene lost 0 bases, with 13 bases spanning the gap. The length of the CDR3 is 15 residues. Per the germline V gene, CDR1 is MNHNY and CDR2 is SVGAGI (reference sequence). CDR3 coding DNA: TGTGCCAGCAGGTTATCAGGGGTGAGCACAGATACGCAGTATTTT. It translates to CASRLSGVSTDTQYF.

In its sample, this clone was seen many times. The gene calls are TRBV29-1 and TRBJ1-2; a weak D match, TRBD1 (6 bases). This CDR3 is built from 11 residues. Looked up from germline, CDR1 is SQVTM and CDR2 is ANQGSEA. Trimming cost V 6 bases and J 8 bases, with 13 bases left between them. The CDR3 protein is CSVGGGLGYTF. For the CDR3, the DNA is TGCAGCGTGGGGGGCGGTCTAGGCTACACCTTC.

V gene TRBV28 combines with J gene TRBJ2-7; D is uncertain. Per the germline V gene, CDR1 is MDHEN and CDR2 is SYDVKM. This CDR3 spans 11 amino acids. The germline V and J ends were trimmed by 2 bases and 7 bases, with 6 bases remaining between them. The CDR3 DNA follows: TGTGCCAGCAGTTTAGCGGATGAGCAGTACTTC. Protein product: CASSLADEQYF. The full variable domain, with the rest looked up from reference TRBV28 and TRBJ2-7, is DVKVTQSSRYLVKRTGEKVFLECVQDMDHENMFWYRQDPGLGLRLIYFSYDVKMKEKGDIPEGYSVSREKKERFSLILESASTNQTSMYLCASSLADEQYFGPGTRLTVT.

This chain joins TRBV11-3 and TRBJ1-1; TRBD1 matches 7 bases. Germline-derived CDR1 and CDR2 are SGHNT and YENEEA. CDR3 length: 13 amino acids. The trim removed 8 bases at V and 3 bases at J, leaving 6 bases unmatched. Here the CDR3 DNA reads TGTGCCAGCGGACGAGGGACAGACACTGAAGCTTTCTTT. It codes for CASGRGTDTEAFF. Full variable domain (missing parts from reference TRBV11-3 and TRBJ1-1): EAGVVQSPRYKIIEKKQPVAFWCNPISGHNTLYWYLQNLGQGPELLIRYENEEAVDDSQLPKDRFSAERLKGVDSTLKIQPAELGDSAVYLCASGRGTDTEAFFGQGTRLTVV.

In this sample, this clone turned up a few times. The chain couples TRBV7-8 to TRBJ1-5; TRBD1 might be the D (5 bases). CDR1 is SGHVS and CDR2 is FQNEAQ in the germline V gene. V shed 1 base and J shed 3 bases, with 10 bases lying between them. CDR3 length: 15 amino acids. The CDR3 here is CASSLDRGYNQPQHF. DNA of the CDR3: TGTGCCAGCAGCTTAGATCGGGGCTACAATCAGCCCCAGCATTTT.

The chain couples TRBV12-5 to TRBJ2-1; 7 positions match TRBD2. The CDR3 is 13 residues long. From germline, CDR1 is LGHNT and CDR2 FRNRAP. Losses at the gene ends were 6 bases for V and 5 bases for J; bases not matched to a gene: 4. This chain's CDR3 is CASGWDYHNEQFF. DNA for the CDR3: TGTGCTAGTGGGTGGGACTACCACAATGAGCAGTTCTTC.

This clone occurred once. The rearrangement links TRBV11-2 to TRBJ2-5; D is possibly TRBD1 (6 bases). The germline gives CDR1 SGHAT, CDR2 FQNNGV. Trimming stripped 5 bases from V and 5 bases from J, with 15 bases between. CDR3 length: 14 amino acids. In DNA, the CDR3 is TGTGCCAGCAGCCCGGGACACAGGGTCGAGACCCAGTACTTC. Translation: CASSPGHRVETQYF.